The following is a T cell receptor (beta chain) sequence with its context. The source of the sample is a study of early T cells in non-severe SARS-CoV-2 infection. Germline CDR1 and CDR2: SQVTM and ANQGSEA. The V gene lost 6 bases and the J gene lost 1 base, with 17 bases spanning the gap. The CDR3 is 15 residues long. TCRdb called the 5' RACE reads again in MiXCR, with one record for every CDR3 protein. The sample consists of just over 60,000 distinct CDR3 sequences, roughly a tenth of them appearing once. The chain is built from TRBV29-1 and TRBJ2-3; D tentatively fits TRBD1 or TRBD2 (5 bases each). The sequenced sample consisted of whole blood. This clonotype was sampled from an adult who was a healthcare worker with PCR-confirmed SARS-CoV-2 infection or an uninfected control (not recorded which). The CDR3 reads CSVRIGASGTDTQYF. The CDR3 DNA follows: TGCAGCGTGCGGATCGGGGCCTCGGGCACAGATACGCAGTATTTT.